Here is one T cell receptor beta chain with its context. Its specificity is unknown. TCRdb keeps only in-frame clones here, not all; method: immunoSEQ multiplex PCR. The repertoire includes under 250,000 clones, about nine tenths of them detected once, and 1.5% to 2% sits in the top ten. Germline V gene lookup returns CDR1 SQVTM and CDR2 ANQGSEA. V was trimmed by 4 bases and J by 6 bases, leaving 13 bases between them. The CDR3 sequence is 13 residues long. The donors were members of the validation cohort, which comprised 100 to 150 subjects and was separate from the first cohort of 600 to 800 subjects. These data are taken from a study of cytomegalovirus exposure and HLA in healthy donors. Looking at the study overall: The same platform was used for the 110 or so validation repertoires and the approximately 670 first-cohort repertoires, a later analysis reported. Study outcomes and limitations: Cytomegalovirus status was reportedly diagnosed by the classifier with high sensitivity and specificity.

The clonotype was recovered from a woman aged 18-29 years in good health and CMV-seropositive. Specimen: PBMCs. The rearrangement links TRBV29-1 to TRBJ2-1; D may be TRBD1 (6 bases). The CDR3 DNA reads TGCAGCGTTGGCCAAAACAGGGTCAATGAGCAGTTCTTC. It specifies CSVGQNRVNEQFF.